One and the same sample provided the 17 T cell receptor beta chains below, sequenced in a study of cytomegalovirus exposure and HLA in healthy donors. Vbeta (60) and Jbeta (13) primers were used in the PCR. TCRdb's copy holds only in-frame clones and misses some; the assay was immunoSEQ multiplex PCR. The sample carries roughly 180,000 clones, roughly 83% recorded once. Material for sequencing was PBMCs. Receptors were obtained from a boy aged 2-15 years in good health and CMV-seronegative.

This clone was found a few times. The chain employs TRBV10-3 and TRBJ1-3; D not certain. CDR1 and CDR2 (germline): ENHRY, SYGVKD. The V end lost 2 bases, the J end lost 0 bases, and 8 bases lay between the germline ends. The CDR3 is 15 amino acids. This CDR3 is CAISEEFDSGNTIYF. Here the CDR3 DNA reads TGTGCCATCAGTGAGGAGTTCGACTCTGGAAACACCATATATTTT.

The chain joins TRBV18 to TRBJ1-3; a weak D match, TRBD1 (6 bases). The CDR3 has 15 amino acids. V was pared by 3 bases and J by 1 base, with 10 bases between. In germline, CDR1 is KGHSH, CDR2 LQKENI. The chain's CDR3 is CASSPKQGSGNTIYF. CDR3 DNA: TGTGCCAGCTCACCGAAACAGGGTTCTGGAAACACCATATATTTT. Filled out from reference TRBV18 and TRBJ1-3, the complete variable domain reads NAGVMQNPRHLVRRRGQEARLRCSPMKGHSHVYWYRQLPEEGLKFMVYLQKENIIDESGMPKERFSAEFPKEGPSILRIQQVVRGDSAAYFCASSPKQGSGNTIYFGEGSWLTVV.

This chain connects TRBV6-5 to TRBJ2-4, with D possibly being TRBD1 (5 bases). The germline gives CDR1 MNHEY, CDR2 SVGAGI. The length of the CDR3 is 14 residues. V gave up 4 bases and J gave up 3 bases, with 10 bases separating them. The chain's CDR3 is CASSLGQLKNIQYF. CDR3 coding DNA: TGTGCCAGCAGTTTGGGGCAGCTCAAAAACATTCAGTACTTC.

The chain recombines TRBV5-4 with TRBJ1-2; a weak D match, TRBD1 (5 bases). The CDR3 contains 14 residues. Trimming pared 0 bases from V and 2 bases from J, leaving 8 bases between. The germline CDR1 and CDR2 sequences are SGHNT and YYREEE (reference sequence). In DNA form, the CDR3 reads TGTGCCAGCAGCTTGGCTGGGGGGAACTATGGCTACACCTTC. Its protein is CASSLAGGNYGYTF.

The chain has TRBV5-1 and TRBJ2-7, with D hard to call. The CDR3 runs 14 residues. The V gene lost 0 bases and the J gene lost 6 bases, with 13 bases spanning the gap. Germline V gene lookup returns CDR1 SGHRS and CDR2 YFSETQ. The chain's CDR3 is CASSLEDITGEQYF. CDR3 nucleotides: TGCGCCAGCAGCTTGGAAGACATTACCGGCGAGCAGTACTTC.

The chain recombines TRBV4-3 with TRBJ2-1, with TRBD1 matching over 9 bases. Germline lookup yields CDR1 LGHNA and CDR2 YSLEER. The V and J ends lost 3 bases and 4 bases, in that order; junction bases with no gene match: 13. The CDR3 covers 18 residues. The CDR3 DNA follows: TGCGCCAGCAGCCAGGACTACATGGGGACAGGGCCTTACAATGAGCAGTTCTTC. As protein: CASSQDYMGTGPYNEQFF.

The chain links TRBV10-3 to TRBJ2-4, with TRBD2 as a possible D gene (6 bases). Germline values: CDR1 ENHRY, CDR2 SYGVKD. This CDR3 is 20 amino acids long. V gave up 4 bases and J gave up 0 bases, with 25 bases separating them. The CDR3 spells CAISAGAMMGREVAKNIQYF. CDR3 bases: TGTGCCATCAGTGCGGGTGCGATGATGGGTAGGGAGGTAGCCAAAAACATTCAGTACTTC.

Here the CDR3 DNA reads TGCAGCGGGGGAGGACACACTGAAGCTTTCTTT. Translation gives CSGGGHTEAFF. This chain links TRBV29-1 with TRBJ1-1; D is unclear. Per germline, CDR1 SQVTM and CDR2 ANQGSEA. V lost 7 bases to trimming and J lost 3 bases, with 9 bases between them. The CDR3 has 11 residues.

This clone has only one observation. The chain links TRBV13 to TRBJ2-4; 11 bases are shared with TRBD2. The CDR3 is 16 residues long. Germline V gives CDR1 PRHDT, CDR2 FYEKMQ (reference sequence). J was trimmed by 8 bases and V by 7 bases; bases with no gene match: 13. The chain's CDR3 is CASTKTSGVGMDIQYF. For the CDR3, the DNA is TGTGCCAGCACCAAGACTAGCGGGGTCGGGATGGACATTCAGTACTTC.

This sequence joins TRBV6-1 and TRBJ2-7, with TRBD2 as a possible D gene (6 bases). With 0 bases removed from V and 3 bases from J, the gap between germline ends came to 9 bases. This CDR3 has 14 amino acids. Germline CDR1 MNHNS, CDR2 SASEGT. The CDR3 loop is CASSEAGGVYEQYV. Written as DNA, the CDR3 is TGTGCCAGCAGTGAAGCGGGGGGAGTCTACGAGCAGTACGTC.

The genes are TRBV11-2 and TRBJ1-1; D is perhaps TRBD1 (5 bases). This CDR3 spans 13 amino acids. V was cut by 3 bases and J by 2 bases, with 7 bases left in between. Germline V gives CDR1 SGHAT, CDR2 FQNNGV. CDR3 region: CASSLGGNTEAFF. The CDR3 nucleotides read TGTGCCAGCAGCTTGGGGGGAAACACTGAAGCTTTCTTT.

The V call is TRBV5-1, the J call TRBJ2-7; 7 nucleotides agree with TRBD1. Germline values: CDR1 SGHRS, CDR2 YFSETQ. V was pared by 0 bases and J by 4 bases, with 7 bases of the junction left unmatched. CDR3 length: 15 amino acids. CDR3 region: CASSLAPGQSYEQYF. In nucleotides, the CDR3 is TGCGCCAGCAGCTTGGCCCCGGGACAGTCATACGAGCAGTACTTC.

The V call is TRBV6-5, the J call TRBJ1-2, with D perhaps TRBD1 (6 bases). The germline V gene encodes CDR1 MNHEY and CDR2 SVGAGI. V was cut by 7 bases and J by 7 bases, with 19 bases left in between. CDR3 length: 14 residues. The CDR3: CASTPQGRGGGYTF. The CDR3 DNA reads TGTGCCAGCACCCCCCAGGGGCGCGGAGGTGGCTACACCTTC.

The chain couples TRBV4-3 to TRBJ2-1, with D possibly TRBD1 on 5 matching bases. From germline, CDR1 is LGHNA and CDR2 YSLEER. CDR3 length: 17 amino acids. Trimming pared 2 bases from V and 0 bases from J, leaving 14 bases between. DNA for the CDR3: TGCGCCAGCAGCCAAACCATTGGGGCAGGCTCCTACAATGAGCAGTTCTTC. This gives the protein CASSQTIGAGSYNEQFF.

The chain has TRBV14 and TRBJ1-6; D is possibly TRBD1 (5 bases). V gave up 5 bases and J gave up 0 bases, with 14 bases separating them. This CDR3 has 17 residues. CDR1 SGHDN and CDR2 FVKESK come from the germline V gene. This CDR3 reads CASSETEKSSYNSPLHF. The CDR3 DNA sequence: TGTGCCAGCAGCGAGACAGAGAAAAGCTCCTATAATTCACCCCTCCACTTT.

This CDR3 reads CASSQFGLPVEQYF. CDR3 coding DNA: TGTGCCAGCAGCCAATTCGGACTCCCAGTCGAGCAGTACTTC. V usage is TRBV7-9 and J usage is TRBJ2-7; D is possibly TRBD2 (5 bases). This CDR3 spans 14 amino acids. The germline V gene encodes CDR1 SEHNR and CDR2 FQNEAQ (reference sequence). The V gene lost 5 bases and the J gene lost 6 bases, with 17 bases spanning the gap.

This chain joins TRBV7-8 and TRBJ2-3, with unresolved D. The CDR3 spans 15 residues. V lost 5 bases to trimming and J lost 0 bases, with 12 bases between them. CDR1 and CDR2 from the germline V gene are SGHVS and FQNEAQ. The CDR3 reads CASSPESLSTDTQYF. Here the CDR3 DNA reads TGTGCCAGCAGCCCCGAGTCCCTTAGCACAGATACGCAGTATTTT.